The 5 T cell receptor beta chains below were found in one sample sequenced in a study of early T cells in non-severe SARS-CoV-2 infection. TCRdb analysed the 5' RACE reads with MiXCR anew, one entry per CDR3 protein. The table records tens of thousands of distinct CDR3 sequences, 9% to 15% of them present only once. Sequenced sample: whole blood. These receptors were collected from an adult who was a healthcare worker with PCR-confirmed SARS-CoV-2 infection or an uninfected control (not recorded which).

This clonotype has at least ten counts. The chain has TRBV7-3 and TRBJ2-3; 10 nucleotides match TRBD2. The CDR3 is 15 residues long. CDR1 and CDR2 from the germline V gene are SGHTA and FQGTGA. V dropped 3 bases and J dropped 6; count of bases not matched to a gene: 6. CDR3 loop: CASSLSGGARDTQYF. In DNA, the CDR3 is TGTGCCAGCAGCTTGAGCGGGGGGGCCAGGGATACGCAGTATTTT.

This clonotype has a count of ten or more. The gene calls are TRBV5-1 and TRBJ2-7; D is perhaps TRBD1 or TRBD2 (5 bases each). This CDR3 has 17 amino acids. Trimming left V 3 bases short and J 3 bases short, with 22 bases between. The germline gives CDR1 SGHRS, CDR2 YFSETQ. CDR3 residues: CASSSEGRGVGLYEQYF. The DNA of the CDR3 is TGCGCCAGCAGCTCCGAAGGACGAGGGGTCGGACTCTACGAGCAGTACTTC. Full variable domain (remainder filled in from reference TRBV5-1 and TRBJ2-7): KAGVTQTPRYLIKTRGQQVTLSCSPISGHRSVSWYQQTPGQGLQFLFEYFSETQRNKGNFPGRFSGRQFSNSRSEMNVSTLELGDSALYLCASSSEGRGVGLYEQYFGPGTRLTVT.

The chain combines TRBV5-1 with TRBJ2-7; D may be TRBD1 or TRBD2 (6 bases each). Trimming took 2 bases from V and 4 from J, leaving 19 bases between them. The CDR3 runs to 16 residues. The germline V gene encodes CDR1 SGHRS and CDR2 YFSETQ. The CDR3 is CASSFLGRGGPYEQYF. The DNA of the CDR3 is TGCGCCAGCAGCTTTCTCGGAAGAGGGGGGCCTTACGAGCAGTACTTC.

Many counts were recorded for this clonotype. The CDR3 here is CASSIGNPGGNNEQFF. The CDR3 bases are TGTGCCAGTAGTATAGGAAATCCAGGGGGGAACAATGAGCAGTTCTTC. The chain is built from TRBV19 and TRBJ2-1; possibly TRBD1 for D (7 bases). The CDR3 spans 16 residues. V lost 1 base and J lost 5, with 15 bases in between. CDR1 LNHDA and CDR2 SQIVND come from the germline V gene (reference sequence).

The genes are TRBV7-8 and TRBJ2-5; perhaps TRBD2 as D (5 bases). The germline V gene has CDR1 SGHVS and CDR2 FQNEAQ. Trimming cost V 4 bases and J 7 bases, with 7 bases left between them. The CDR3 is 11 residues long. CDR3 DNA: TGTGCCAGCAGCTCCGAGGGGACCCAGTACTTC. As protein: CASSSEGTQYF.